This T cell receptor beta chain was documented in a study of cytomegalovirus exposure and HLA in healthy donors. Findings of the study overall: Associated with cytomegalovirus, according to the listing, were 164 TCR beta chains. Accounts indicate the classifier identified cytomegalovirus status with strong specificity and sensitivity. According to a subsequent analysis, TCR clusters identified in the first cohort showed a tendency to co-occur across the roughly 130 validation repertoires.

The repertoire was sequenced with immunoSEQ multiplex PCR; TCRdb's copy has only in-frame clones and lacks some. The top ten hold about 3% of the sample, which has hundreds of thousands of clones, approximately 87% seen once. Of note for this clone: Antigen specificity is unknown.

Germline V lookup: CDR1 MNHEY, CDR2 SVGAGI. The CDR3 is 15 residues long. The ends were cut back, 5 bases at V and 3 bases at J, with 17 bases in the middle. V and J are TRBV6-5 and TRBJ2-7, with D possibly being TRBD2 (6 bases). Input material: PBMCs. The TCR was taken from a man between 18 and 29 years old in good health and CMV-seronegative. CDR3 amino acids: CASSPRLGGHYEQYF. The CDR3, as DNA: TGTGCCAGCAGTCCCCGGCTGGGAGGTCACTACGAGCAGTACTTC.